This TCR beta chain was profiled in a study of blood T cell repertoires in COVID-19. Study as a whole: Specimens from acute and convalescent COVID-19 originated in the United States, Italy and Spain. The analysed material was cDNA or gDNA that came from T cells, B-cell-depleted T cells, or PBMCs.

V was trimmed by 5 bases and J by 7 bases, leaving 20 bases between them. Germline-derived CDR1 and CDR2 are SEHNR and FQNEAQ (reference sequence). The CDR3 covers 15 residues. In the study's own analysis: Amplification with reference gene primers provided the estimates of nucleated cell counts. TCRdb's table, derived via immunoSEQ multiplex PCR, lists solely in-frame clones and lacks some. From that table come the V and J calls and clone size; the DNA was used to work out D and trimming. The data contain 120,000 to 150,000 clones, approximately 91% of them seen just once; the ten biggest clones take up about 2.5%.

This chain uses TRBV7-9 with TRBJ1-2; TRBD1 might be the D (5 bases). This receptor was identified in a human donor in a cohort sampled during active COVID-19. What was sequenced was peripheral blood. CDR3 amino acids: CASSPSDVRGLGYTF. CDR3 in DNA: TGTGCCAGCAGCCCATCCGACGTTAGGGGCCTTGGCTACACCTTC.